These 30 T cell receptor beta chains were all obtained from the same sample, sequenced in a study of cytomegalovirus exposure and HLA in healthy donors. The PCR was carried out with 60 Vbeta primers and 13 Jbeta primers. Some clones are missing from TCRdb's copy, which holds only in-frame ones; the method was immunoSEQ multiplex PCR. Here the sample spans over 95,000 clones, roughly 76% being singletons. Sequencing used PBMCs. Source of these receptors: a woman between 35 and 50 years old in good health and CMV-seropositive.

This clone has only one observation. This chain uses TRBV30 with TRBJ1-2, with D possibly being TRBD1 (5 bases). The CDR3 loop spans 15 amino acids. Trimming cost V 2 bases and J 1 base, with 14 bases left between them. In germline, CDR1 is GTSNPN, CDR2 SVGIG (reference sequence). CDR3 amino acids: CAWSSPGLNNYGYTF. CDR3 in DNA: TGTGCCTGGAGTAGCCCAGGGTTAAATAACTATGGCTACACCTTC. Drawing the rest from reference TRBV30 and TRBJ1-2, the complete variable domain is SQTIHQWPATLVQPVGSPLSLECTVEGTSNPNLYWYRQAAGRGLQLLFYSVGIGQISSEVPQNLSASRPQDRQFILSSKKLLLSDSGFYLCAWSSPGLNNYGYTFGSGTRLTVV.

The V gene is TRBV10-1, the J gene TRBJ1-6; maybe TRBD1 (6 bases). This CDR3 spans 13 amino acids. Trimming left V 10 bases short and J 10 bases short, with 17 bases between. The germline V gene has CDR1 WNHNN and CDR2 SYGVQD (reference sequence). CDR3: CATRRGACSPLHF. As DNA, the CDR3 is TGCGCCACACGACGGGGGGCTTGCTCACCCCTCCACTTT.

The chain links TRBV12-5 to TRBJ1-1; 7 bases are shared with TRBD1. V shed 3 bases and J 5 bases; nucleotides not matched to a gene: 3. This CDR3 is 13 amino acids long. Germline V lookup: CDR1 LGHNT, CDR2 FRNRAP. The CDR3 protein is CASGFHRGTEAFF. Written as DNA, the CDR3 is TGTGCTAGTGGTTTCCACAGGGGTACTGAAGCTTTCTTT. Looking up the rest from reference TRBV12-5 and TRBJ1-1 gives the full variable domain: DARVTQTPRHKVTEMGQEVTMRCQPILGHNTVFWYRQTMMQGLELLAYFRNRAPLDDSGMPKDRFSAEMPDATLATLKIQPSEPRDSAVYFCASGFHRGTEAFFGQGTRLTVV.

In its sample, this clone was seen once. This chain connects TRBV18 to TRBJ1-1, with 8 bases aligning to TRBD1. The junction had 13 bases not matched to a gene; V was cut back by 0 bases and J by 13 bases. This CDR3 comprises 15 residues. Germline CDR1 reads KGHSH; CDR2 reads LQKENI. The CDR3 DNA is TGTGCCAGCTCACCACCCACAGGGGGGCGGGCGGTCGGTTTCTTT. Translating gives CASSPPTGGRAVGFF.

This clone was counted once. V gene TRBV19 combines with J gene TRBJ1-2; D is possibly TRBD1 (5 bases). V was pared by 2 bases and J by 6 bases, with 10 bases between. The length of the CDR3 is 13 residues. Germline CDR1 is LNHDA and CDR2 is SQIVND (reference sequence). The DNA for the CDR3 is TGTGCCAGTAGTATACCGGGGGTAAATGGCTACACCTTC. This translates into CASSIPGVNGYTF.

The DNA for the CDR3 is TGTGCCAGCAGTCCACAGGGGGCCTTTAATGAAAAACTGTTTTTT. Amino acids: CASSPQGAFNEKLFF. This chain joins TRBV28 and TRBJ1-4, with 9 bases identical to TRBD1. The V gene end was trimmed by 5 bases and the J gene end by 4 bases; junction bases not matched to a gene: 5. This CDR3 has 15 residues. Germline CDR1 is MDHEN and CDR2 is SYDVKM.

CDR3 sequence: CASSYGTGVSYGYTF. The CDR3 coding sequence is TGTGCCAGCAGTTACGGAACAGGGGTCAGCTATGGCTACACCTTC. J is TRBJ1-2 and V is TRBV6-5; 7 positions match TRBD1. V shed 2 bases and J 4 bases; nucleotides not matched to a gene: 7. The CDR3 covers 15 residues. Germline lookup yields CDR1 MNHEY and CDR2 SVGAGI.

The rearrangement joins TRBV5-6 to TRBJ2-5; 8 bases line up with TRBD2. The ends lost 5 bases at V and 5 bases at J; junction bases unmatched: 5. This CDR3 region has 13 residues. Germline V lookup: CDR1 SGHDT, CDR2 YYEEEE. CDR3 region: CASSFSGDETQYF. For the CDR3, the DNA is TGTGCCAGCAGTTTTAGCGGGGATGAGACCCAGTACTTC.

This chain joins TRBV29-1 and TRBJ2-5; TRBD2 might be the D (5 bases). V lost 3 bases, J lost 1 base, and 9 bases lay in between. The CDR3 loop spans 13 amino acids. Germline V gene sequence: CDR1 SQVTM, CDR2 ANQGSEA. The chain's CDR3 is CSVDELVQETQYF. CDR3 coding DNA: TGCAGCGTTGATGAACTAGTCCAAGAGACCCAGTACTTC.

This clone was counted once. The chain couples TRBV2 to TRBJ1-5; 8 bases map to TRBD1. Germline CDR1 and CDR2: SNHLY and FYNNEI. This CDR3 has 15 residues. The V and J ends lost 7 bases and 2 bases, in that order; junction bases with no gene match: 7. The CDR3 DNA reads TGTGCCAGCATATCGGACAGGGTCGGCAATCAGCCCCAGCATTTT. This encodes CASISDRVGNQPQHF.

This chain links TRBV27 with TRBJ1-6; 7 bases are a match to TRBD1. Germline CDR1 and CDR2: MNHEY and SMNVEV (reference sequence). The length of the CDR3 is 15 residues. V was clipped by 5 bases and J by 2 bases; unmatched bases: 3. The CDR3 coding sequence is TGTGCCAGCAGTAGGGACAGAACCTATAATTCACCCCTCCACTTT. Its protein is CASSRDRTYNSPLHF.

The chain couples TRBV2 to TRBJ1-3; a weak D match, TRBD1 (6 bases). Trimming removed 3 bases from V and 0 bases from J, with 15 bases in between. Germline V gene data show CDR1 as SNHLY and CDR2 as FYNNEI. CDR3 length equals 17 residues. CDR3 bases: TGTGCCAGCAGTGACCAGGGGAGATCGGTCTCTGGAAACACCATATATTTT. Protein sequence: CASSDQGRSVSGNTIYF.

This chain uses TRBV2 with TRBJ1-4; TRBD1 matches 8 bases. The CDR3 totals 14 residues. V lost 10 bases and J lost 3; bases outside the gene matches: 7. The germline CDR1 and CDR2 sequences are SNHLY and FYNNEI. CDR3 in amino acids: CATTTGVANEKLFF. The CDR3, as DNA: TGTGCCACGACGACAGGGGTGGCTAATGAAAAACTGTTTTTT.

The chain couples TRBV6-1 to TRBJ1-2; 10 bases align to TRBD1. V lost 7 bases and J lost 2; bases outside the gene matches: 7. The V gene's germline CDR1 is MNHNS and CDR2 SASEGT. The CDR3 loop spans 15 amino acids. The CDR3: CASKFQGQGNYGYTF. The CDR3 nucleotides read TGTGCCAGCAAGTTCCAGGGACAGGGGAACTATGGCTACACCTTC.

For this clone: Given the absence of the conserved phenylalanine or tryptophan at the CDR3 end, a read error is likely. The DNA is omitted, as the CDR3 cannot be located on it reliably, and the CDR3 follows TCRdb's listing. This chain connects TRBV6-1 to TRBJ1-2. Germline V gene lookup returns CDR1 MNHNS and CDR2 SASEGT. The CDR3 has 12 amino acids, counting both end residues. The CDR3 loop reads CASGWGGPPGVS.

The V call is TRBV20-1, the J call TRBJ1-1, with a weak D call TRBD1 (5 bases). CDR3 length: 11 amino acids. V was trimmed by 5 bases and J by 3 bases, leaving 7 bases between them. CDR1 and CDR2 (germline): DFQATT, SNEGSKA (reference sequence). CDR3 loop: CSALGDTEAFF. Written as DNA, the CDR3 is TGCAGTGCTTTAGGGGACACTGAAGCTTTCTTT.

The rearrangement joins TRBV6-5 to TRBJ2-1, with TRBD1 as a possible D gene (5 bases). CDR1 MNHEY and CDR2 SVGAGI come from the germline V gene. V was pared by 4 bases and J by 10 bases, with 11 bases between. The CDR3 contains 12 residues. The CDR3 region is CASSFRQSEQFF. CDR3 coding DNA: TGTGCCAGCAGTTTCCGACAGTCCGAGCAGTTCTTC.

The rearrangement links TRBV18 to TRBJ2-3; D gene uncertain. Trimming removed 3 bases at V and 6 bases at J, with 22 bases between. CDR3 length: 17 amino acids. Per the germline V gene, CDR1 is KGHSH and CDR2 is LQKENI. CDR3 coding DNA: TGTGCCAGCTCACCTCCGGGTCGGGTCCCCCTCCATGATACGCAGTATTTT. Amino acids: CASSPPGRVPLHDTQYF. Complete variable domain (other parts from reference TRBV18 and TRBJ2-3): NAGVMQNPRHLVRRRGQEARLRCSPMKGHSHVYWYRQLPEEGLKFMVYLQKENIIDESGMPKERFSAEFPKEGPSILRIQQVVRGDSAAYFCASSPPGRVPLHDTQYFGPGTRLTVL.

This CDR3 is CASSLEGQGATAEQYF. The CDR3 DNA reads as TGCGCCAGCAGCTTGGAAGGACAGGGGGCGACGGCCGAGCAGTACTTC. The V gene is TRBV5-1, the J gene TRBJ2-7; 11 nucleotides align to TRBD1. V trimming: 0 bases; J trimming: 6 bases; junction bases outside the gene matches: 8. CDR1 and CDR2 from the germline V gene are SGHRS and YFSETQ. CDR3 length: 16 residues. Filled out from reference TRBV5-1 and TRBJ2-7, the complete variable domain reads KAGVTQTPRYLIKTRGQQVTLSCSPISGHRSVSWYQQTPGQGLQFLFEYFSETQRNKGNFPGRFSGRQFSNSRSEMNVSTLELGDSALYLCASSLEGQGATAEQYFGPGTRLTVT.

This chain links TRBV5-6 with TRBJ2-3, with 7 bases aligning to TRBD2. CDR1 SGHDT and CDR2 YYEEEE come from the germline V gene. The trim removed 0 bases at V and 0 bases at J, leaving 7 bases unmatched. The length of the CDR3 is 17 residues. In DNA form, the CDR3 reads TGTGCCAGCAGCTTGGCGGGGGGACGGGCTAGCACAGATACGCAGTATTTT. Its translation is CASSLAGGRASTDTQYF. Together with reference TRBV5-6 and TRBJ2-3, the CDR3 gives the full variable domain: DAGVTQSPTHLIKTRGQQVTLRCSPKSGHDTVSWYQQALGQGPQFIFQYYEEEERQRGNFPDRFSGHQFPNYSSELNVNALLLGDSALYLCASSLAGGRASTDTQYFGPGTRLTVL.

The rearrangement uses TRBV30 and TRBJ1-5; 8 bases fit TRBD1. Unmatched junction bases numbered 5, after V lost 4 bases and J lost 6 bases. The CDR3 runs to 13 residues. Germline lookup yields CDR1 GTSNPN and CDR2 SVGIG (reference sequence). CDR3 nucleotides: TGTGCCTGGACCGGACAGGGTGGTCAGCCCCAGCATTTT. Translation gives CAWTGQGGQPQHF.

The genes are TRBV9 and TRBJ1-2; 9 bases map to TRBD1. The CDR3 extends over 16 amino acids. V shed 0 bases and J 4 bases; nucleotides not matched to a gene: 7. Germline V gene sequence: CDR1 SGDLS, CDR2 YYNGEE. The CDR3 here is CASSVAPTGGTYGYTF. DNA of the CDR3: TGTGCCAGCAGCGTAGCTCCGACAGGGGGGACCTATGGCTACACCTTC.

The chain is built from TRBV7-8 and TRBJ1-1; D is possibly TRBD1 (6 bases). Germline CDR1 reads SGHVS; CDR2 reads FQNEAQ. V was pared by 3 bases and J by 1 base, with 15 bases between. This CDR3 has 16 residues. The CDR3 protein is CASSFALSQGNTEAFF. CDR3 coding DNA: TGTGCCAGCAGCTTTGCCCTCTCACAGGGGAACACTGAAGCTTTCTTT.

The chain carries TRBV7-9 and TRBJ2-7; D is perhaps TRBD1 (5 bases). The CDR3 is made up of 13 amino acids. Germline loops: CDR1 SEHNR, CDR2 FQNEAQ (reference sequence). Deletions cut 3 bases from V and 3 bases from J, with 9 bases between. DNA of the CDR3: TGTGCCAGCAGCTTCTCAGGGAACTACGAGCAGTACTTC. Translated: CASSFSGNYEQYF.

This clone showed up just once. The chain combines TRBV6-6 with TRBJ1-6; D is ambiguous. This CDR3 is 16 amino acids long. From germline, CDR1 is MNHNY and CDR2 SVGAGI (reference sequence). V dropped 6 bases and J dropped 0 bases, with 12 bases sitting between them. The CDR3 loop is CASRTHGSSYNSPLHF. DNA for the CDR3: TGTGCCAGCAGGACACACGGGAGCTCCTATAATTCACCCCTCCACTTT.

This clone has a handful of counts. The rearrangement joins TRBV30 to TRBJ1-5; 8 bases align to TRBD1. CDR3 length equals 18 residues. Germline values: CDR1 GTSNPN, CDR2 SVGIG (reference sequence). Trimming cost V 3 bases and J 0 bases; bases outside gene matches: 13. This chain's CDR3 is CAWSRRGQGLYSNQPQHF. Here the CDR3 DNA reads TGTGCCTGGAGCCGAAGAGGACAGGGTCTTTATAGCAATCAGCCCCAGCATTTT.

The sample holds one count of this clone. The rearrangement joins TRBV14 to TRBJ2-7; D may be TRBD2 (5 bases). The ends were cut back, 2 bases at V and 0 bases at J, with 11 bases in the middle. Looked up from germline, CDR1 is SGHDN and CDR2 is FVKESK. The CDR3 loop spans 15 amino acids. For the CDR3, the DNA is TGTGCCAGCAGCCAATCGGACTTTAGCTCCTACGAGCAGTACTTC. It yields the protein CASSQSDFSSYEQYF.

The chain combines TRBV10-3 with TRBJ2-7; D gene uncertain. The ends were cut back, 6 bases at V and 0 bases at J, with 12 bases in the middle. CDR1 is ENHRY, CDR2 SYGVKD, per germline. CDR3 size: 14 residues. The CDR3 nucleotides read TGTGCCATCAGGGATGACACGAGCTCCTACGAGCAGTACTTC. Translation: CAIRDDTSSYEQYF.

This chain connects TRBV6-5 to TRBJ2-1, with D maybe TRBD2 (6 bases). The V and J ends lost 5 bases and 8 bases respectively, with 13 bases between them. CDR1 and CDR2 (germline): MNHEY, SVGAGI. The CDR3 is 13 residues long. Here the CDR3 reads CASSPLGGDEQFF. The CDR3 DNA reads TGTGCCAGCAGTCCCCTTGGAGGGGATGAGCAGTTCTTC.

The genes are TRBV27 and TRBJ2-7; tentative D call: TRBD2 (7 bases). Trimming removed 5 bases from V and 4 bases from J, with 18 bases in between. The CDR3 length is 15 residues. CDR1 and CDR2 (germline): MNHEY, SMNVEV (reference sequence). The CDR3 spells CASSLKGGEVYEQYF. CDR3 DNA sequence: TGTGCCAGCAGTCTCAAGGGGGGGGAGGTTTACGAGCAGTACTTC.